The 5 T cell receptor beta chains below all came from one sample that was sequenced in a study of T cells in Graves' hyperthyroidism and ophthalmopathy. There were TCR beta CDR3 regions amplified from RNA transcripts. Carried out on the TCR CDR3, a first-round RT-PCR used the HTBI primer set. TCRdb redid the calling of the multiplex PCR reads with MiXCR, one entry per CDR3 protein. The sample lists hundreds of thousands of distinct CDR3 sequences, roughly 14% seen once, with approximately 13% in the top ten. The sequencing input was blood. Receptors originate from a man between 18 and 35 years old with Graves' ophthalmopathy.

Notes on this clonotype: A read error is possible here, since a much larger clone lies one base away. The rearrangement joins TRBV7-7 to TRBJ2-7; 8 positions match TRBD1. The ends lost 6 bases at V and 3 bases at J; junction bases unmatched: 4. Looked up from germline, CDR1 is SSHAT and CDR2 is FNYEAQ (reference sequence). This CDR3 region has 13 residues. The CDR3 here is CASREDRGYEQYF. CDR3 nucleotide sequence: TGTGCCAGCAGGGAAGACAGGGGCTACGAGCAGTACTTC.

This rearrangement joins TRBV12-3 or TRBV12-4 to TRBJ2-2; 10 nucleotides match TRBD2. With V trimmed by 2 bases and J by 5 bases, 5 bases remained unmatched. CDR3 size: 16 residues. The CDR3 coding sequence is TGTGCCAGCAGTTTAAGAGCGGGAGGGCAGACCGGGGAGCTGTTTTTT. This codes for CASSLRAGGQTGELFF.

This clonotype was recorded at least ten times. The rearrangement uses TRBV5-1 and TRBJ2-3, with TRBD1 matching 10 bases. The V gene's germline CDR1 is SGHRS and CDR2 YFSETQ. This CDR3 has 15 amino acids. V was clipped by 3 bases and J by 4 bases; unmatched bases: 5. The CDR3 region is CASSWGQGFSDTQYF. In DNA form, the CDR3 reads TGCGCCAGCAGCTGGGGACAGGGGTTTTCAGATACGCAGTATTTT.

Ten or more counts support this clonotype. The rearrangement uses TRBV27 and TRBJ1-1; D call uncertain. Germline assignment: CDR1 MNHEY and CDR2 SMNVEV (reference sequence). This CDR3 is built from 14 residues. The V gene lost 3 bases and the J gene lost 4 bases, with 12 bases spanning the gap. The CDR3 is CASSFSGSPTEAFF. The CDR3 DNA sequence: TGTGCCAGCAGTTTCTCTGGGTCCCCCACTGAAGCTTTCTTT.

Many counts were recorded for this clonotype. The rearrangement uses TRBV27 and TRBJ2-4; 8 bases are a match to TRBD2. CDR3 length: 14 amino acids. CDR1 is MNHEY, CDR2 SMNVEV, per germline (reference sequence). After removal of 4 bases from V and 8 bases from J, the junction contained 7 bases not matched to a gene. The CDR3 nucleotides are TGTGCCAGCAGTTCGGGGGGGGTATGGGACATTCAGTACTTC. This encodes CASSSGGVWDIQYF.